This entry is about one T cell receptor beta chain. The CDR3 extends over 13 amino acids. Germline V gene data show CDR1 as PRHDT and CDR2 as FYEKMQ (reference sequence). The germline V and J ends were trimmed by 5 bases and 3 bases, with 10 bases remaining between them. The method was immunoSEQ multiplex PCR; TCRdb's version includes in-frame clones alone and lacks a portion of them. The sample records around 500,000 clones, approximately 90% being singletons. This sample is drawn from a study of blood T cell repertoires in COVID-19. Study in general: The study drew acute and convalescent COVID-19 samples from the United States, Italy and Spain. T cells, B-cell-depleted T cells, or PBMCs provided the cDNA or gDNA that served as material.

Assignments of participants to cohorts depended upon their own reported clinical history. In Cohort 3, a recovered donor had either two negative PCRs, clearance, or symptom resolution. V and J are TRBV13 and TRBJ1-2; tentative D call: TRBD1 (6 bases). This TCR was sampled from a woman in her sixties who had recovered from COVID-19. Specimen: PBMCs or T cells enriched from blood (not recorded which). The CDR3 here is CASSRSGDYGYTF. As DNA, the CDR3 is TGTGCCAGCAGCCGCTCAGGGGACTATGGCTACACCTTC.